Below, one TCR beta chain is given with its context. The antigen remains undetermined. A clone one base away is much larger, so this may be a read error. Deep-level settings were used for running the assay. The table came from immunoSEQ multiplex PCR; TCRdb's copy has only in-frame clones and leaves some out. The sample includes approximately 740,000 clones, about 74% of them seen just once. This entry comes from a study of shared clonotypes between healthy human individuals. Across the study: CD4 naive and CD4 memory each took three plates per donor, while CD8 naive took two and CD8 memory one. Study-wide findings and caveats: Sequencing depth was expected to influence donor clonotype sharing.

The CDR3 is 12 amino acids. Germline V lookup: CDR1 SNHLY, CDR2 FYNNEI. Trimming took off 3 bases at V and 5 bases at J, with 7 bases between the two ends. The source is a woman aged 25 to 39 in good health. The rearrangement joins TRBV2 to TRBJ2-5; unclear D gene. Source material: memory CD4+ T cells sorted from blood. Noted subset: CD45RA-negative fraction. As DNA, the CDR3 is TGTGCCAGCAGTGAGTCTAGGGAGACCCAGTACTTC. This sequence encodes CASSESRETQYF.